The entry that follows covers one T cell receptor (beta chain) sequence. Its antigen is unknown. This specimen belongs to a study of early stage breast cancer tumors. Overall study findings and caveats: Commonly generated sequences made up most enriched TCRB sequences shared between patients. Compared with adjacent normal breast, tumors showed 2 to 2.5-fold denser, more clonal T cells.

The length of the CDR3 is 13 residues. CDR1 and CDR2 from the germline V gene are GTSNPN and SVGIG (reference sequence). V lost 1 base and J 5 bases, leaving 9 bases between the germline ends. Produced via immunoSEQ multiplex PCR; TCRdb's table is partial and in-frame only. The repertoire consists of 9,500 to 12,000 clones, with about 80% occurring once and the leading ten covering about 15%. Input material: breast tumor tissue. The chain couples TRBV30 to TRBJ2-1; perhaps TRBD1 as D (5 bases). The clonotype was recovered from a person aged 70 to 85 with breast cancer. The CDR3: CAWSGIGDNEQFF. DNA of the CDR3: TGTGCCTGGAGTGGGATAGGGGACAATGAGCAGTTCTTC. The whole variable domain, filled in from reference TRBV30 and TRBJ2-1, reads SQTIHQWPATLVQPVGSPLSLECTVEGTSNPNLYWYRQAAGRGLQLLFYSVGIGQISSEVPQNLSASRPQDRQFILSSKKLLLSDSGFYLCAWSGIGDNEQFFGPGTRLTVL.